The entry below gives a single T cell receptor (beta chain) sequence along with its context. Its antigen is unknown. No per-base quality is available; no much larger clone lies one base away. Libraries were built with the immunoSEQ multiplex PCR assay. For the multiplex PCR, a mixture combining 60 forward primers for TCR Vbeta segments and 13 reverse primers for TCR Jbeta segments was used. A multiplex PCR assay on genomic DNA amplified the CDR3 region of rearranged TCR beta genes. Amplified TCR beta libraries were sequenced as 87-base-pair reads on the Illumina HiSeq System. Concerning the study's data processing: In a later analysis, 80 million or so unique TCR beta chains were counted across the approximately 670 repertoires, and about 9.9 million of these chains were shared by at least two donors. Raw reads were error-corrected and collapsed into unique sequences with a nearest-neighbor algorithm that merged closely related sequences to remove PCR and sequencing errors. V, D and J gene segments were assigned by aligning CDR3 sequences to IMGT reference sequences. For a sequence to be retained, at least a six-nucleotide match to both a V gene segment and a J gene segment was required. A rearrangement counted as productive if the CDR3 had no stop codons and remained in frame with V and J, and every other rearrangement counted as non-productive. Following IMGT convention, CDR3 was defined as the stretch from the second conserved V-encoded cysteine up to the conserved J-encoded phenylalanine. Sequences without an unambiguous match to a single V gene segment were excluded from the earlier analysis of 587 of the donors. In an earlier analysis of 450 to 700 of the donors, V segments were called functional above 56.7% productive rearrangements and were called segregating when the between-donor standard deviation exceeded 5%. A statistical classification framework was developed to diagnose cytomegalovirus status using the catalog of TCR beta chain sequences. In a later analysis, TCR nucleotide sequences were compared against IMGT/GENE-DB human TR gene sequences so that V and J genes could be assigned. The TCRdist pipeline was used in a later analysis to assign CDR3 sequences and most-parsimonious VDJ recombination scenarios. In a later analysis, each TCR beta chain was defined by its CDR3 amino acid sequence together with its V-gene family, and reads lacking a unique V-gene family were excluded. A later analysis removed 592 highly shared, low-generation-probability nucleotide sequences to deal with suspected cross-contamination and a sequencing artifact. For each public chain, a later analysis derived a clonal expansion index from normalized ranks of inferred template counts within each repertoire. A later analysis computed generation probabilities with a VDJ recombination model fitted to out-of-frame rearrangements, and checked the results against IGoR. In a later analysis, hypergeometric tests were used to score TCR-TCR, TCR-HLA and TCR-CMV co-occurrence, with a repertoire-size bias correction applied to TCR pairs. A later analysis estimated false discovery rates by permuting HLA or CMV assignments 20 times. In a later analysis, co-occurring TCRs were grouped using DBSCAN, and TCRdist sequence similarity was added for clustering within HLA-allele-positive subsets. For co-occurrence clustering, repertoires with fewer than 30,000 or more than 120,000 public chains were excluded, along with a handful of repertoires with anomalous nucleotide sharing. As stored in TCRdb, this immuneACCESS dataset retains in-frame rearrangements with V and J assigned. A fraction of the clones does not appear; measured against another copy, unresolved V genes explain less than half of the discrepancy, and the remainder lacks a known reason. Clonal size and the V and J genes are those of that table, whereas D and trimming came from the DNA. The sample has 150,000 to 200,000 clones on record, around 80% of them singletons. The top ten clonotypes cover 5% to 7.5% of the sample.

This record comes from a study of cytomegalovirus exposure and HLA in healthy donors (dated 2017 in TCRdb). The study in broad terms: An earlier analysis of roughly 500 of the donors reported 276 Gb of sequence data and 117 million unique TCR beta sequences obtained from about 170 million T cells. An earlier analysis of approximately 500 of the donors applied high-throughput TCR beta sequencing to assess whether each TCR beta V gene segment acted as functional or pseudogenic. The study was designed to test whether signatures of past pathogen exposure could be identified by cataloging public T cell receptors. Every repertoire in the discovery cohort had been generated on one and the same sequencing platform. The number of typed donors differed by locus: roughly 620-640 for A, B, C, DRB1 and DQB1; approximately 520 for DQA1; around 610 for DPA1; and around 450 for DPB1. Approximately 300 gigabases of sequencing data and 75 million to 85 million unique TCR sequences made up an early release that covered roughly 670 HLA-typed donors. Donor age, sex, ethnicity and CMV serostatus were collected together with the repertoire data. The study combined high-throughput TCR immunosequencing, statistical association of individual TCRs with disease status, and machine learning to predict cytomegalovirus infection status. Of the approximately 400 genotyped donors, roughly 85% fell in the genetic ancestry cluster associated with self-reported Caucasian donors. To study patterns of TCR occurrence, a later analysis re-analyzed previously published TCR beta repertoires from more than 550 donors and added high-resolution HLA genotyping. Four or five DR-DQ haplotypes were treated as single units for association and clustering because of strong linkage in the cohort. Rather than drawing on any new phenotypic data, the later analysis identified candidate immune exposures from TCR beta sequences and the way those sequences occurred across donors. HLA typing included class I and class II loci at four-digit resolution. In a later genetic analysis, genome-wide SNP genotypes for about three fifths of the 666 donors were used, and that subset was treated as a discovery cohort. Among a few hundred genotyped donors of the cohort, an average of approximately 240,000 unique TCR beta nucleotide sequences were sequenced per donor, roughly 20% of them non-productive. In addition to the first cohort of 666 subjects, a separate validation cohort of 100 to 150 different subjects was used. The T cell repertoires of under 750 subjects were profiled by immunosequencing and related to cytomegalovirus serostatus. Broader findings and caveats from the paper: The earlier analysis of some 560 of the donors excluded approximately 17 rarely observed V segments, including chromosome 9 orphons, because counts were too low. According to a later analysis, TCR association rates differed among HLA loci, with DRB1 alleles showing the most associated TCRs and HLA-C alleles showing the fewest. The cohort was sequenced for TCR beta chains only, and without alpha or paired-chain data the features that could be detected were limited. In an earlier analysis of roughly 500 of the donors, most TCR beta V segments appeared in productive rearrangements about 87% or about 30% of the time, broadly matching IMGT annotations. Because the 87-base-pair reads could not distinguish some IMGT-functional V segments, including TRBV6-2 and TRBV6-3, those segments were excluded. Across donors, most TCR sequences were observed very rarely, whereas some public TCRs were present in many individuals. CMV serostatus was the only immune exposure information available for the cohort. A later analysis found that most CMV-associated TCR beta chains appeared HLA-restricted, with HLA associations seemingly driven largely by CMV exposure. Compared with equally common non-associated chains, HLA-associated TCR beta chains in a later analysis were more clonally expanded and had lower generation probabilities. Roughly uniform sequencing depth across donors was assumed in presence/absence analyses, although this assumption may not hold. The classifier was reported to diagnose cytomegalovirus status with high specificity and sensitivity in both the original and validation cohorts. The study listed approximately 150 TCR beta chains as associated with cytomegalovirus. In a later analysis, over 15,000 TCR beta sequences were associated with specific HLA alleles at a false discovery rate of 0.05. Correlated functional status among segregating V segments might be attributable to linkage disequilibrium, but an unknown experimental factor could not be ruled out. A cluster of highly shared sequence variants was judged likely to be a technical artifact of the sequencing pipeline. The authors suggested that the approach could potentially be generalized to other disease states and immunological phenotypes. A later genetic analysis reported fewer N-insertions in productive TCRs among donors in an Asian-associated ancestry cluster than the roughly 650-donor mean. An association between a missense DCLRE1C variant and V-gene and J-gene trimming of TCR beta chains was found in a later genetic analysis and replicated in an independent cohort. Because some donors lacked HLA typing at each locus, the association tests relied only on the typed subset. In vitro tests confirmed that three of the cytomegalovirus-associated TCR beta chains recognize cytomegalovirus antigens. A later analysis reported that several top co-occurrence clusters appeared linked to parvovirus B19, influenza, CMV and Epstein-Barr virus. Strong co-occurrence of HLA alleles, especially DR and DQ, made assigning TCR associations to individual alleles difficult. A further reported finding was that TCR beta sequences accurately predicted the HLA-A and HLA-B alleles for most subjects in the first cohort.

The cohort comprised more than 550 healthy bone marrow donors. All cohort members were sampled while nominally healthy, although unrecorded immune exposures were likely present. The donor was CMV seropositive and belonged to the group of over 250 seropositive cohort members. Each donor provided a peripheral blood sample, and peripheral blood mononuclear cells were used for TCR beta sequencing. Genomic DNA was extracted from the blood cell samples with the Qiagen DNeasy Blood Extraction Kit. V loses 6 bases, J loses 4 bases, and the germline ends lie 19 bases apart. For CDR1 and CDR2, the germline V gene (reference sequence) lists MNHEY and SMNVEV. The CDR3 has 15 amino acids, counting the end cysteine and phenylalanine. Just the 45-base CDR3 DNA is kept, in frame starting at base 1.

This chain is built from TRBV27 and TRBJ2-7; the D gene assignment is ambiguous. What was sequenced was PBMCs. The TCR originated in a man aged 45 to 65 in good health and CMV-seropositive. Here the CDR3 is given as CASSPQALITYEQYF. The DNA sequence is TGTGCCAGCAGCCCCCAGGCCCTGATTACATACGAGCAGTACTTC.